This paragraph covers one T cell receptor (beta chain) sequence. The data belong to a study of blood T cell repertoires in COVID-19. Study in general: COVID-19 samples collected from the United States, Italy and Spain covered acute and convalescent phases. Sample material is recorded as cDNA or gDNA derived from T cells, B-cell-depleted T cells, or PBMCs.

The authors' processing: The authors estimated nucleated cell counts from reference gene primer amplification. Clones were read by immunoSEQ multiplex PCR, and TCRdb kept only the in-frame ones, dropping some. V and J calls plus clone size are reproduced from that table; the DNA served to infer D and trimming. The repertoire includes over 100,000 clones, around 81% of them detected once, and 8% to 9.5% sits in the top ten. CDR1 is SGHTA and CDR2 is FQGNSA in the germline V gene. The V and J ends lost 5 bases and 4 bases, in that order; junction bases with no gene match: 7. This CDR3 contains 15 residues.

The rearrangement links TRBV7-2 to TRBJ2-5, with 10 bases lining up with TRBD1. Material for sequencing was peripheral blood. This sequence originates from a woman aged 55 to 70 with active or convalescent COVID-19. The CDR3 reads CASSVGTGEGETQYF. The CDR3 DNA reads TGTGCCAGCAGCGTCGGGACAGGGGAGGGAGAGACCCAGTACTTC.